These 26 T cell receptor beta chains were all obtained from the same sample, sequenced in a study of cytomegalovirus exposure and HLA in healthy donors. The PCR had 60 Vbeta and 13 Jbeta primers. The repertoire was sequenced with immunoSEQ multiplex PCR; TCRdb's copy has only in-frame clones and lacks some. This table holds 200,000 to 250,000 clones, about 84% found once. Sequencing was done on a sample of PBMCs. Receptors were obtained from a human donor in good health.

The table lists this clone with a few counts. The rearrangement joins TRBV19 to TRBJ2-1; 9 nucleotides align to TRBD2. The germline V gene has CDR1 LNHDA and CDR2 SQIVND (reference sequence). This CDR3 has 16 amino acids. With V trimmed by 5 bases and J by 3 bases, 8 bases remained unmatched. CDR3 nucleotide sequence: TGTGCCAGTAGTTGGCGACTGACTAGCGGCTACAATGAGCAGTTCTTC. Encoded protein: CASSWRLTSGYNEQFF.

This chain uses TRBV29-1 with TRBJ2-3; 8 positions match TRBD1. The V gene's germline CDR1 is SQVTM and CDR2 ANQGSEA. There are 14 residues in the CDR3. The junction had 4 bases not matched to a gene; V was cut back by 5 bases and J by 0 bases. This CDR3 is CSVFRDRSTDTQYF. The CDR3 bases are TGCAGCGTTTTCCGGGACAGGAGCACAGATACGCAGTATTTT.

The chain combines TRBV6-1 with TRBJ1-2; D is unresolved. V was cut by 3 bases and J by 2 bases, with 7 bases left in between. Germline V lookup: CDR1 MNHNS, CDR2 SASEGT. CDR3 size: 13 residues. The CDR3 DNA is TGTGCCAGCAGTGATGCGAGGAACTATGGCTACACCTTC. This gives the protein CASSDARNYGYTF.

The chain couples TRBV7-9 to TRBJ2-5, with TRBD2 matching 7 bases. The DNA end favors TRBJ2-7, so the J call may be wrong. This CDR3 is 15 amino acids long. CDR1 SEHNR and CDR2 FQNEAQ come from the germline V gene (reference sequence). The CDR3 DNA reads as TGTGCCAGCAGCTTCGGGCGGGAGTCATCCTACGAGCAGTACTTC. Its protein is CASSFGRESSYEQYF.

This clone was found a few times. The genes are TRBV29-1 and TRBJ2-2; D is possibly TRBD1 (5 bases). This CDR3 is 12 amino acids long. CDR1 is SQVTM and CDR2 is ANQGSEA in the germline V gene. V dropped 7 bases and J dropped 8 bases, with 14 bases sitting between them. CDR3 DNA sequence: TGCAGCGGGGGCAGGCGCGGAGGGGAGCTGTTTTTT. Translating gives CSGGRRGGELFF.

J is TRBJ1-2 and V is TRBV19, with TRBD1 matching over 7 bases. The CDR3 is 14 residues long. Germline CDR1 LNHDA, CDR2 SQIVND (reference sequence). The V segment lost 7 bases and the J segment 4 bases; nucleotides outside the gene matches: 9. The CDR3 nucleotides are TGTGCCAGTATCCGGGACAGCCACTCCTATGGCTACACCTTC. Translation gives CASIRDSHSYGYTF.

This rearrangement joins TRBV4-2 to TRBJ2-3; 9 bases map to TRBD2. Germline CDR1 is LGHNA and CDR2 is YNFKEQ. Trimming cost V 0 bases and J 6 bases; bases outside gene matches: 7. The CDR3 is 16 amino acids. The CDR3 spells CASSQDGLAGWDTQYF. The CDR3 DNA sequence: TGTGCCAGCAGCCAAGATGGTCTAGCGGGATGGGATACGCAGTATTTT.

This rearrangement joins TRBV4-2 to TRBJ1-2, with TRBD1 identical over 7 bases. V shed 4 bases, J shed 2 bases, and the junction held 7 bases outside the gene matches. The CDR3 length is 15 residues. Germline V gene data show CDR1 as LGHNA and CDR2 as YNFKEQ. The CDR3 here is CASSPPGQVNYGYTF. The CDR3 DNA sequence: TGTGCCAGCAGCCCCCCCGGACAGGTAAACTATGGCTACACCTTC.

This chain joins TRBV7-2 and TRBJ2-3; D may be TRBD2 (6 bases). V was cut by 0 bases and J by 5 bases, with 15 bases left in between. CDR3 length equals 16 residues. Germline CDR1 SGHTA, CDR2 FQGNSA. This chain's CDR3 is CASSLAVRGMGDTQYF. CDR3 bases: TGTGCCAGCAGCTTAGCGGTACGCGGGATGGGAGATACGCAGTATTTT.

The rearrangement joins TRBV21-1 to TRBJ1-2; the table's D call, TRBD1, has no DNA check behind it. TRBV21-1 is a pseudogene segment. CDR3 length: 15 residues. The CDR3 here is CASSTAPGTVDGYTF. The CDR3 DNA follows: TGTGCCAGCAGCACCGCGCCCGGGACAGTCGATGGCTACACCTTC.

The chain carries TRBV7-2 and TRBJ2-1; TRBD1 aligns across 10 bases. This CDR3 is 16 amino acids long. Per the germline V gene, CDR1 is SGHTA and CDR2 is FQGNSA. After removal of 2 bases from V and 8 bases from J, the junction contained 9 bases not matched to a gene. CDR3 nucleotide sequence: TGTGCCAGCAGCTTATTCGGGACAGGGGAGTATCATGAGCAGTTCTTC. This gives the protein CASSLFGTGEYHEQFF.

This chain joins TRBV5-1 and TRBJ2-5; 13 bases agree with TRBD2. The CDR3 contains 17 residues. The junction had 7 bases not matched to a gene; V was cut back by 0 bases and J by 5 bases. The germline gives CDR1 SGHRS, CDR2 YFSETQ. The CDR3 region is CASSLETSGRAGETQYF. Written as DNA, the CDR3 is TGCGCCAGCAGCTTGGAAACTAGCGGGAGGGCCGGTGAGACCCAGTACTTC.

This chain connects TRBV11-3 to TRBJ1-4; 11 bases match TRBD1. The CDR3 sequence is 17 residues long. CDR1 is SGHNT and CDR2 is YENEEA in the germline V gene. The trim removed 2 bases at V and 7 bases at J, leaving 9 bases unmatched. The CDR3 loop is CASSLITTGTGGEKLFF. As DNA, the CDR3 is TGTGCCAGCAGCTTAATAACGACCGGGACAGGGGGTGAAAAACTGTTTTTT.

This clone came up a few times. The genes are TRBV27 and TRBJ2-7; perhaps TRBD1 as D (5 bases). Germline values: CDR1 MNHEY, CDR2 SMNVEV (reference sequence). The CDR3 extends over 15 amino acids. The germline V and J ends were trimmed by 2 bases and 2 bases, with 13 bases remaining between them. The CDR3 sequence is CASSLIGARTYEQYF. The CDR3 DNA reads TGTGCCAGCAGTTTAATAGGGGCTAGGACCTACGAGCAGTACTTC.

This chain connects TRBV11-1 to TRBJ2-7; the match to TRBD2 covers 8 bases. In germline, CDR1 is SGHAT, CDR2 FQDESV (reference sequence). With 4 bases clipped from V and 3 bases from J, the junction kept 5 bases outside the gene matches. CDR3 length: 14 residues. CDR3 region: CASSYPGTSYEQYF. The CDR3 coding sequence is TGTGCCAGCAGCTACCCCGGGACTAGCTACGAGCAGTACTTC.

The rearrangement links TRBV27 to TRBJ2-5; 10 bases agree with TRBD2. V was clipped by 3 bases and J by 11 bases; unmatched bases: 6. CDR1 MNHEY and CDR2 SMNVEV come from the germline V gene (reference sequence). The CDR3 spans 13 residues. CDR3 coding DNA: TGTGCCAGCAGTTTGGCTAGCGGGAGAACTCAGTACTTC. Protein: CASSLASGRTQYF.

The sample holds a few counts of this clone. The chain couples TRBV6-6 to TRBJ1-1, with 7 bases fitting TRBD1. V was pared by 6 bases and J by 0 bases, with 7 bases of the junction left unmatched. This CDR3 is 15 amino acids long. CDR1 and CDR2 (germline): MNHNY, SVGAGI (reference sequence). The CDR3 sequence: CASRSLDRVNTEAFF. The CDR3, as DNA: TGTGCCAGCAGGTCCTTAGACAGGGTGAACACTGAAGCTTTCTTT.

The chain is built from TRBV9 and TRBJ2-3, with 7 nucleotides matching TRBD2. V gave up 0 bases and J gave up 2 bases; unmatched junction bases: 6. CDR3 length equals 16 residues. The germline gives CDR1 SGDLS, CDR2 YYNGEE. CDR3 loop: CASSVDGRAYTDTQYF. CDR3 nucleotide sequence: TGTGCCAGCAGCGTAGATGGGAGGGCCTACACAGATACGCAGTATTTT.

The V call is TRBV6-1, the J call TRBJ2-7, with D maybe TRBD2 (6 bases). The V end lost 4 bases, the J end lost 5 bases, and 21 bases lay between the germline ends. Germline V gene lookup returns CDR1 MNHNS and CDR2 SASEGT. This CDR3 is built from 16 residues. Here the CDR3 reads CASSARAGSPLHEQYF. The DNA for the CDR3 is TGTGCCAGCAGTGCAAGGGCGGGATCTCCGTTACACGAGCAGTACTTC.

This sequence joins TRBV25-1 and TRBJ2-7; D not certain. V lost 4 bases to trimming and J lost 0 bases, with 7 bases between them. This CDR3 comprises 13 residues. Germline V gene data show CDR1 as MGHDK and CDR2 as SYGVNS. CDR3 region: CASSGVSSYEQYF. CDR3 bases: TGTGCCAGCAGTGGAGTAAGCTCCTACGAGCAGTACTTC.

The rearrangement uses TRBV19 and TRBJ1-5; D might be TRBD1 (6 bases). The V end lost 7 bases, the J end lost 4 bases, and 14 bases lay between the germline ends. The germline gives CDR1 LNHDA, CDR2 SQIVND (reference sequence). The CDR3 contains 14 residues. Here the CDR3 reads CASTQGGFNQPQHF. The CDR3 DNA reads TGTGCCAGTACCCAAGGGGGTTTTAATCAGCCCCAGCATTTT.

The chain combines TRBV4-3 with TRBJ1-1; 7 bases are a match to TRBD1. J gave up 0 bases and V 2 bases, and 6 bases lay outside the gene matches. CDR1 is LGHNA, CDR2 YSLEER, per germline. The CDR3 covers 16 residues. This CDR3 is CASSQSRTGLNTEAFF. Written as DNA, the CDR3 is TGCGCCAGCAGCCAATCTAGGACAGGATTGAACACTGAAGCTTTCTTT.

This CDR3 reads CASSPRLAGGADETQYF. The CDR3 region has the DNA TGTGCCAGCAGCCCTCGCTTGGCGGGGGGCGCGGATGAGACCCAGTACTTC. The V and J genes are TRBV4-2 and TRBJ2-5, with TRBD2 identical over 8 bases. Germline CDR1 and CDR2: LGHNA and YNFKEQ. The CDR3 contains 17 residues. With 4 bases clipped from V and 5 bases from J, the junction kept 15 bases outside the gene matches.

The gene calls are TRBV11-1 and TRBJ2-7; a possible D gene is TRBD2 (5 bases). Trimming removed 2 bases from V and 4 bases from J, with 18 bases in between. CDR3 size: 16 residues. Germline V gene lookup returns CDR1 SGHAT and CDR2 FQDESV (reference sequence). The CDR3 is CASSLRPRESQYEQYF. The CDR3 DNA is TGTGCCAGCAGCTTAAGGCCAAGGGAGTCTCAGTACGAGCAGTACTTC. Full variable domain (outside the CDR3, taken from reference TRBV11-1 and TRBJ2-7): EAEVAQSPRYKITEKSQAVAFWCDPISGHATLYWYRQILGQGPELLVQFQDESVVDDSQLPKDRFSAERLKGVDSTLKIQPAELGDSAMYLCASSLRPRESQYEQYFGPGTRLTVT.

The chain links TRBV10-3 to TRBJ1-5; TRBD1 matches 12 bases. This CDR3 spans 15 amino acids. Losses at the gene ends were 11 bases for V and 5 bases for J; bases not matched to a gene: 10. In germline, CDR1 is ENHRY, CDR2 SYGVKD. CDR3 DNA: TGTGCCTCTAAACGGGGGACAGGGGGCGATCAGCCCCAGCATTTT. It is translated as CASKRGTGGDQPQHF.

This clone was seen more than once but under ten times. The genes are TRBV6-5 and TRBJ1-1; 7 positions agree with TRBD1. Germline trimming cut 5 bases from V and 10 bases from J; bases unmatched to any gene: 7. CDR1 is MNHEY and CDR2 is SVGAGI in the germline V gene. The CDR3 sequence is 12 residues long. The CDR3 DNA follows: TGTGCCAGCAGTGCGCCGGGACAGCTAGCTTTCTTT. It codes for CASSAPGQLAFF.